This T cell receptor (beta chain) was identified during a study of OX40 agonist ivuxolimab in advanced cancers. On the study more broadly: Every 2 weeks, patients received ivuxolimab intravenously, dosed at 0.01 to 10 mg/kg. Overall study results and limits: CD8+ T cells were the subset that, on average, had more expanded clones than CD4+. Expanded peripheral T cell antigen specificity was not determined.

Clones were sequenced by immunoSEQ multiplex PCR, and TCRdb holds only the in-frame ones, with some missing. In the table there are some 58,000 clones, more than 85% of which are singletons. On this clone itself: Its specificity is not known.

There are 17 residues in the CDR3. From germline, CDR1 is SGHNT and CDR2 YYREEE (reference sequence). V dropped 5 bases and J dropped 2; count of bases not matched to a gene: 11. The chain carries TRBV5-4 and TRBJ2-1; TRBD2 aligns across 9 bases. This receptor was identified in an adult with an advanced solid tumor such as melanoma, head and neck, liver or kidney cancer. The sequences come from CD4+ or CD8+ T cells sorted from blood, collected in a trial of the OX40 agonist ivuxolimab. Here the CDR3 reads CASRPAGGPTPYNEQFF. The CDR3 DNA is TGTGCCAGCAGACCAGCGGGAGGTCCAACACCCTACAATGAGCAGTTCTTC.